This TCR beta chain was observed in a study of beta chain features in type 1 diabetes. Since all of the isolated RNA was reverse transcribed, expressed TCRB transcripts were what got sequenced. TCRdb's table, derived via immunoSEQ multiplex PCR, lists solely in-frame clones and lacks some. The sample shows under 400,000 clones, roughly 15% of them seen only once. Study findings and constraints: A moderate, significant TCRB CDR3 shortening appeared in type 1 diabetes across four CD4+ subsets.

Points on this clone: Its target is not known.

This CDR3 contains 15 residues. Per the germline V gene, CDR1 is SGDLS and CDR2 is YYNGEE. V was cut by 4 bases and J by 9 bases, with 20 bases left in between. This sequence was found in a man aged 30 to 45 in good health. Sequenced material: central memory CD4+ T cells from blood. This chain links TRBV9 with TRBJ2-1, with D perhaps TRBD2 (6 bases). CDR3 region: CASSQLRGQSSEQFF. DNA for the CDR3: TGTGCCAGCAGCCAACTGCGGGGCCAATCCAGTGAGCAGTTCTTC.